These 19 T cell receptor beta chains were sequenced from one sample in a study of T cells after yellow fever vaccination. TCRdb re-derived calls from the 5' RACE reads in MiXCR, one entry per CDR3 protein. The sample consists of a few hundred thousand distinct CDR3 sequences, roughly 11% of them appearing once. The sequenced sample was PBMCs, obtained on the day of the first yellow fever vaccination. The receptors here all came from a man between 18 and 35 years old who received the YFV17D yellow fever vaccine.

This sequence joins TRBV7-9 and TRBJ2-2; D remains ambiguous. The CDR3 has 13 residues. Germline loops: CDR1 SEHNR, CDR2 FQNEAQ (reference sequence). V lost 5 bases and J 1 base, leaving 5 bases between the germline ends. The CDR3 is CASSARNTGELFF. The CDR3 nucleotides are TGTGCCAGCAGCGCCAGGAACACCGGGGAGCTGTTTTTT.

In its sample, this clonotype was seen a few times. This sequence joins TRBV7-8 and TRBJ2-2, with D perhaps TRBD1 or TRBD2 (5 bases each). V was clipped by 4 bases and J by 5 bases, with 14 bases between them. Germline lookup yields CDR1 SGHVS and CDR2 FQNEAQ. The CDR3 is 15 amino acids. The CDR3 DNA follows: TGTGCCAGCAGCTCCCAGCGGACAATAACCGGGGAGCTGTTTTTT. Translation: CASSSQRTITGELFF. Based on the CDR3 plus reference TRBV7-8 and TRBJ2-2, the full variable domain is GAGVSQSPRYKVAKRGQDVALRCDPISGHVSLFWYQQALGQGPEFLTYFQNEAQLDKSGLPSDRFFAERPEGSVSTLKIQRTQQEDSAVYLCASSSQRTITGELFFGEGSRLTVL.

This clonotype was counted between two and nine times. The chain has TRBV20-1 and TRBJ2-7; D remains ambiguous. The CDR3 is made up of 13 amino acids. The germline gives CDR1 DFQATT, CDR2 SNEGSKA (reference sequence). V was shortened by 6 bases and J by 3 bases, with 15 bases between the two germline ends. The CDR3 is CSAKEERFYEQYF. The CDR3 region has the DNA TGCAGTGCAAAAGAAGAACGGTTCTACGAGCAGTACTTC.

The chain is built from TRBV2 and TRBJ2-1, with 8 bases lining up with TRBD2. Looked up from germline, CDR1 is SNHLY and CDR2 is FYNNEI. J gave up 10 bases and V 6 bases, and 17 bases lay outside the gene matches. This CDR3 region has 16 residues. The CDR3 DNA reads TGTGCCAGCAGGAGCGGGACTCTCCTGAAGCGGGGGGAGCAGTTCTTC. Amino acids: CASRSGTLLKRGEQFF.

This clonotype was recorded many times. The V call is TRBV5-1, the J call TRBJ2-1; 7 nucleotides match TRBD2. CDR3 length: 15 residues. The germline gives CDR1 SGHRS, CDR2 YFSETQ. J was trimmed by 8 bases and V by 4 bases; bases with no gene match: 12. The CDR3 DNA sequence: TGCGCCAGCAGCCACCAGCGGGGCCGTATGGATGAGCAGTTCTTC. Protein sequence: CASSHQRGRMDEQFF. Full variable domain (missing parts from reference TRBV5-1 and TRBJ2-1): KAGVTQTPRYLIKTRGQQVTLSCSPISGHRSVSWYQQTPGQGLQFLFEYFSETQRNKGNFPGRFSGRQFSNSRSEMNVSTLELGDSALYLCASSHQRGRMDEQFFGPGTRLTVL.

CDR3 nucleotides: TGTGCCAGCAGGCCGGGACAGGGGTTCAGCGAGCAGTACTTC. Encoded protein: CASRPGQGFSEQYF. The J gene is TRBJ2-7, the V gene TRBV6-1; 10 nucleotides line up with TRBD1. Germline V gene sequence: CDR1 MNHNS, CDR2 SASEGT. The CDR3 totals 14 residues. The trim removed 6 bases at V and 6 bases at J, leaving 8 bases unmatched.

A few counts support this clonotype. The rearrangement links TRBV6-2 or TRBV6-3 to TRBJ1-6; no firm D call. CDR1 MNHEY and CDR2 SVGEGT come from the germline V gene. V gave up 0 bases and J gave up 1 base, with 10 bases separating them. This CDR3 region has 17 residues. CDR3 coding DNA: TGTGCCAGCAGTTACTCTCGGGTTGGATCCTATAATTCACCCCTCCACTTT. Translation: CASSYSRVGSYNSPLHF.

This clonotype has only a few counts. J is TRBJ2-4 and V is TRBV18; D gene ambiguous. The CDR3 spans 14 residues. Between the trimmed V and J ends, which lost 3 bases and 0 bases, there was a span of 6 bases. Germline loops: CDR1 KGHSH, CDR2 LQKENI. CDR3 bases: TGTGCCAGCTCACCGGATATAGCCAAAAACATTCAGTACTTC. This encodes CASSPDIAKNIQYF.

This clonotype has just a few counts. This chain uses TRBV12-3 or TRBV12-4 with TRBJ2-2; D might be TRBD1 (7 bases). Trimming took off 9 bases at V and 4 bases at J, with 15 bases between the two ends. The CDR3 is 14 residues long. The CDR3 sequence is CARPQGGSTGELFF. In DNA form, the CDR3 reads TGTGCCAGACCGCAGGGGGGAAGCACCGGGGAGCTGTTTTTT.

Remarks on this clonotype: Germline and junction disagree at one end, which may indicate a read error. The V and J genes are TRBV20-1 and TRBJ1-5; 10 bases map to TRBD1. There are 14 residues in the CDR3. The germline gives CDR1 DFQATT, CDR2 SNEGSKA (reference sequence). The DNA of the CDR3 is TGCGGTGCTAGACCGGGACAGGGGCTTCAGCCCCAGCATTTT. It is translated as CGARPGQGLQPQHF.

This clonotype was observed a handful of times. The CDR3 loop reads CSATRPQPNEKLFF. CDR3 nucleotide sequence: TGCAGTGCTACCCGGCCTCAGCCAAATGAAAAACTGTTTTTT. The gene calls are TRBV20-1 and TRBJ1-4; D is uncertain. The CDR3 has 14 residues. Germline values: CDR1 DFQATT, CDR2 SNEGSKA (reference sequence). Trimming took off 4 bases at V and 5 bases at J, with 14 bases between the two ends.

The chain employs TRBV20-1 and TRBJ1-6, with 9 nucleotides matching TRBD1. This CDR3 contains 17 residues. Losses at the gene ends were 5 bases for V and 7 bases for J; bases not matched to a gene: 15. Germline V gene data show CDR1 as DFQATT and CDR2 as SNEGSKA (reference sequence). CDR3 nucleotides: TGCAGTGCTCCACCTATGGACAGGGGCATCTGGAATTCACCCCTCCACTTT. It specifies CSAPPMDRGIWNSPLHF.

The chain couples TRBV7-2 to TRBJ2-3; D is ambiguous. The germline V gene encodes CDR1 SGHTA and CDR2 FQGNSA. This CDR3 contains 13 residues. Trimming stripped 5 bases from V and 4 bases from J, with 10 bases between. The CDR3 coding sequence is TGTGCCAGCAGCGTAAGCAGACCAGATACGCAGTATTTT. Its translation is CASSVSRPDTQYF.

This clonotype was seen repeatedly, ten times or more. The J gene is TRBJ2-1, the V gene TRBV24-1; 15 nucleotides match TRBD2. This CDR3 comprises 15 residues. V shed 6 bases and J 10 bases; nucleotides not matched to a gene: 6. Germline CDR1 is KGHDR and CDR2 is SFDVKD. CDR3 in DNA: TGTGCCACCAGTCGGTGGACTAGCGGGGGGGGCGAGCAGTTCTTC. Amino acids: CATSRWTSGGGEQFF.

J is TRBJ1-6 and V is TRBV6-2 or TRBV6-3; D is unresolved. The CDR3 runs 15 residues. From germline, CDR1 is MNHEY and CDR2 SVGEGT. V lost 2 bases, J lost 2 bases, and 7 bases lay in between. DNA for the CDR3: TGTGCCAGCAGTTACAGGGTGACCTATAATTCACCCCTCCACTTT. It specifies CASSYRVTYNSPLHF.

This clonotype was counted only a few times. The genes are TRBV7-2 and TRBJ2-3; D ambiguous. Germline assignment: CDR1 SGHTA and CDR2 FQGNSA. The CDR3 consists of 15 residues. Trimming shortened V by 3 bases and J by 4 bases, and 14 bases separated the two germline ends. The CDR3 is CASSLQRGWADTQYF. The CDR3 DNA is TGTGCCAGCAGCTTGCAGCGTGGGTGGGCAGATACGCAGTATTTT.

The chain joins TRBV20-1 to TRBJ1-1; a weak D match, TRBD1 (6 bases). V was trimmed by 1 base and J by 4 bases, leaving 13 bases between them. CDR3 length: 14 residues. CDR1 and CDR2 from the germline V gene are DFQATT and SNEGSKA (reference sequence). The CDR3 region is CSARGDKGGTEAFF. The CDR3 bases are TGCAGTGCTAGAGGGGACAAGGGCGGCACTGAAGCTTTCTTT.

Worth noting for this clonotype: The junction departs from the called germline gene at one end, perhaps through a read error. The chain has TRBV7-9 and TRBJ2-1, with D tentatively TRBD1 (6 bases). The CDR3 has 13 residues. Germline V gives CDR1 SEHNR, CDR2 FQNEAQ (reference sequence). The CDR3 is CASSLDRDNKQFF. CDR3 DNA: TGTGCCAGCAGCTTAGACAGGGACAATAAGCAGTTCTTC.

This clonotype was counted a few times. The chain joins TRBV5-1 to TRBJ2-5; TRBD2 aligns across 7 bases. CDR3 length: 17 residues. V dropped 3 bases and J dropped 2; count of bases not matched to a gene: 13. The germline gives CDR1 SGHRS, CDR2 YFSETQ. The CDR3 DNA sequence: TGCGCCAGCAGCTCTGTACCGACTAGCAAAGGGCAAGAGACCCAGTACTTC. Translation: CASSSVPTSKGQETQYF. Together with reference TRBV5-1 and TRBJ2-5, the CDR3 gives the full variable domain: KAGVTQTPRYLIKTRGQQVTLSCSPISGHRSVSWYQQTPGQGLQFLFEYFSETQRNKGNFPGRFSGRQFSNSRSEMNVSTLELGDSALYLCASSSVPTSKGQETQYFGPGTRLLVL.